This entry describes one TCR beta chain. These data belong to a study of blood T cell repertoires in COVID-19. Study details: COVID-19 samples, acute and convalescent, were from the United States, Italy and Spain. In each case, the material was cDNA or gDNA derived from T cells, B-cell-depleted T cells, or PBMCs.

There are 14 residues in the CDR3. CDR1 and CDR2 (germline): SGHTA, FQGTGA. Trimming removed 2 bases from V and 5 bases from J; junction bases left unmatched: 3. As handled by the study authors: Scientists estimated how many nucleated cells there were by amplifying reference gene primers. The assay was immunoSEQ multiplex PCR, and TCRdb's table has in-frame clones only and misses some. The V and J calls and clone size were taken over from that table, and D and trimming were inferred from the DNA. The sample contains 250,000 to 400,000 clones, 75% to 90% of which appear only once. Seattle cases were enrolled at active infection and followed longitudinally.

The TCR was taken from a woman aged 30 to 39 with COVID-19, enrolled during active disease. The source material was peripheral blood. The chain employs TRBV7-3 and TRBJ2-5; 9 bases are a match to TRBD2. CDR3 in amino acids: CASSLVAGDETQYF. CDR3 in DNA: TGTGCCAGCAGCTTAGTAGCGGGAGATGAGACCCAGTACTTC.